The 9 T cell receptor beta chains below all came from one sample that was sequenced in a study of low-dose radiotherapy and immunotherapy resistance in tumors. Time point meaning: before trial treatment. With TRAV- and TRBV-specific primers, first-strand cDNA was made, covering the alpha and beta chains. TCR amplification ran approximately 22 PCR cycles using constant-region and V-primer adapter primers. One entry per CDR3 protein results from TCRdb running MiXCR on the reads. Altogether tens of thousands of distinct CDR3 sequences are present, roughly 9% being singletons, with the ten largest covering about 1%. The sequenced sample was PBMCs, obtained before treatment. These receptors came from a male donor with prostate cancer.

This clonotype has ten or more counts. The chain carries TRBV6-6 and TRBJ2-2; 8 nucleotides match TRBD2. The CDR3 extends over 16 amino acids. V lost 0 bases to trimming and J lost 6 bases; unmatched junction nucleotides: 6. Germline V lookup: CDR1 MNHNY, CDR2 SVGAGI (reference sequence). CDR3 nucleotide sequence: TGTGCCAGCAGTTACTCGATTCTAGCGGGCTCCGGGGAGCTGTTTTTT. It yields the protein CASSYSILAGSGELFF.

The table lists this clonotype with many counts. The chain is built from TRBV15 and TRBJ2-5; D is undetermined. Germline-derived CDR1 and CDR2 are LNHNV and YYDKDF (reference sequence). The CDR3 loop spans 13 amino acids. The V end was cut by 8 bases, the J end by 1 base, with 11 bases between. CDR3 in amino acids: CATLGQSQETQYF. The CDR3 region has the DNA TGTGCCACCCTCGGGCAGTCCCAAGAGACCCAGTACTTC.

At least ten counts were recorded for this clonotype. The V call is TRBV28, the J call TRBJ2-2; 7 nucleotides line up with TRBD1. The trim removed 6 bases at V and 4 bases at J, leaving 8 bases unmatched. This CDR3 region has 15 residues. The germline V gene has CDR1 MDHEN and CDR2 SYDVKM. The chain's CDR3 is CASRATGNPTGELFF. The CDR3 nucleotides are TGTGCCAGCAGAGCGACAGGGAATCCCACCGGGGAGCTGTTTTTT.

At least ten counts were recorded for this clonotype. The chain carries TRBV28 and TRBJ2-2, with 8 positions matching TRBD2. The CDR3 consists of 14 residues. Germline V gene data show CDR1 as MDHEN and CDR2 as SYDVKM. Unmatched junction bases numbered 4, after V lost 5 bases and J lost 5 bases. CDR3: CASSAPGGTGELFF. For the CDR3, the DNA is TGTGCCAGCAGTGCCCCGGGGGGGACCGGGGAGCTGTTTTTT.

This clonotype has ten or more counts. The genes are TRBV19 and TRBJ1-5; D not resolved. Trimming pared 8 bases from V and 5 bases from J, leaving 16 bases between. Per germline, CDR1 LNHDA and CDR2 SQIVND (reference sequence). The CDR3 totals 14 residues. The CDR3 sequence is CASRIGRYDQPQHF. The CDR3 DNA reads TGTGCCAGTCGAATTGGGAGGTACGATCAGCCCCAGCATTTT.

This clonotype was observed many times. The chain recombines TRBV6-6 with TRBJ2-5, with D perhaps TRBD2 (5 bases). Trimming removed 8 bases from V and 4 bases from J, with 14 bases in between. The CDR3 runs to 13 residues. Germline-derived CDR1 and CDR2 are MNHNY and SVGAGI (reference sequence). CDR3 in DNA: TGTGCCAGCGGGAGCAGAGGAACAGAGACCCAGTACTTC. Translating gives CASGSRGTETQYF.

This clonotype was seen many times. This rearrangement joins TRBV29-1 to TRBJ2-7; possible D gene TRBD1, 6 bases. CDR3 length equals 13 residues. In germline, CDR1 is SQVTM, CDR2 ANQGSEA. Trimming left V 5 bases short and J 0 bases short, with 11 bases between. DNA for the CDR3: TGCAGCGTTCGGCAGGGGATCTCCTACGAGCAGTACTTC. It yields the protein CSVRQGISYEQYF.

This clonotype was picked up many times. The DNA of the CDR3 is TGTGCCAGCAGCTTTGGGACAGGCTCAGGGGAGCAGTACTTC. Amino acid sequence: CASSFGTGSGEQYF. The rearrangement links TRBV7-2 to TRBJ2-7, with TRBD1 matching over 8 bases. In germline, CDR1 is SGHTA, CDR2 FQGNSA. The CDR3 is made up of 14 amino acids. Losses at the gene ends were 3 bases for V and 7 bases for J; bases not matched to a gene: 8.

In its sample, this clonotype was seen many times. The rearrangement links TRBV9 to TRBJ2-5; 7 nucleotides agree with TRBD2. Germline CDR1 reads SGDLS; CDR2 reads YYNGEE. After removal of 0 bases from V and 5 bases from J, the junction contained 7 bases not matched to a gene. CDR3 length: 15 amino acids. CDR3 DNA: TGTGCCAGCAGCGTAGCTCCAGCGGGATCGGAGACCCAGTACTTC. Translating gives CASSVAPAGSETQYF.